This passage covers 22 T cell receptor beta chains from one sample sequenced in a study of molecular identifiers for immune sequencing clone quantification. TCRdb reprocessed the PCR reads via MiXCR and lists one record per CDR3 protein. This table has about 320,000 distinct CDR3 sequences, roughly 24% appearing once. Sequenced sample: naive CD8+ T cells from blood, with Jurkat cell RNA spiked in. Indicated subset: FACS-sorted CD8+CD4-CCR7+CD45RA+ naive T cells. The receptors derive from a human donor in good health. Some libraries in this study had Jurkat cell RNA spiked in.

Ten or more counts support this clonotype. The J gene is TRBJ1-1, the V gene TRBV28; D is uncertain. CDR1 MDHEN and CDR2 SYDVKM come from the germline V gene. V was cut by 3 bases and J by 8 bases, with 13 bases left in between. The CDR3 covers 13 residues. CDR3 protein: CASSFRSDSEAFF. In DNA form, the CDR3 reads TGTGCCAGCAGTTTTCGTTCTGATTCGGAAGCTTTCTTT.

Points on this clonotype: A far larger clone is off by one base, so a read error is likely. The chain joins TRBV7-9 to TRBJ2-7; D is unresolved. This CDR3 is built from 11 residues. CDR1 is SEHNR, CDR2 FQNEAQ, per germline (reference sequence). CDR3 nucleotide sequence: TGTCCCAGCAGCTTAGTTGGGGAGCAGTACTTC. Its protein is CPSSLVGEQYF. Filled out from reference TRBV7-9 and TRBJ2-7, the complete variable domain reads DTGVSQNPRHKITKRGQNVTFRCDPISEHNRLYWYRQTLGQGPEFLTYFQNEAQLEKSRLLSDRFSAERPKGSFSTLEIQRTEQGDSAMYLCPSSLVGEQYFGPGTRLTVT.

On this clonotype: A much larger clone lies one base from this, so it may be a read error. The chain has TRBV14 and TRBJ1-2; tentative D call: TRBD1 (5 bases). Germline V lookup: CDR1 SGHDN, CDR2 FVKESK. The V end lost 0 bases, the J end lost 5 bases, and 13 bases lay between the germline ends. The CDR3 loop spans 15 amino acids. The CDR3 loop is CASSQEWGTNYGYTF. The CDR3 bases are TGTGCCAGCAGCCAAGAATGGGGCACAAATTATGGCTACACCTTC.

The chain couples TRBV5-4 to TRBJ2-5; 12 bases are a match to TRBD2. The trim removed 0 bases at V and 6 bases at J, leaving 12 bases unmatched. Germline V gives CDR1 SGHNT, CDR2 YYREEE (reference sequence). This CDR3 has 18 amino acids. This chain's CDR3 is CASSLEFLSTSGRQTQYF. The DNA of the CDR3 is TGTGCCAGCAGCTTGGAATTCCTGTCGACTAGCGGGAGACAGACCCAGTACTTC.

This clonotype has ten or more counts. The chain links TRBV28 to TRBJ2-7; 7 bases map to TRBD1. Germline loops: CDR1 MDHEN, CDR2 SYDVKM. With 1 base clipped from V and 2 bases from J, the junction kept 2 bases outside the gene matches. The CDR3 has 14 residues. The CDR3 DNA follows: TGTGCCAGCAGTTTATTCGGACAGGCCTACGAGCAGTACTTC. Amino acid sequence: CASSLFGQAYEQYF.

This clonotype showed up just a few times. Since no conserved phenylalanine or tryptophan closes the CDR3, a read error is the likely cause. This chain uses TRBV7-9 with TRBJ2-3; 11 bases line up with TRBD2. Losses at the gene ends were 5 bases for V and 1 base for J; bases not matched to a gene: 5. CDR3 length: 16 amino acids. Germline values: CDR1 SEHNR, CDR2 FQNEAQ (reference sequence). The CDR3 DNA reads TGTGCCAGCAGCCTGGGACTAGCGGTGGGCACAGATACGCAGTATCTT. Protein product: CASSLGLAVGTDTQYL.

There are many counts of this clonotype. Here the CDR3 reads CASRGQGANTEAFF. As DNA, the CDR3 is TGTGCCAGCAGGGGACAGGGGGCGAACACTGAAGCTTTCTTT. The V and J genes are TRBV7-2 and TRBJ1-1; 12 nucleotides line up with TRBD1. The CDR3 covers 14 residues. CDR1 is SGHTA, CDR2 FQGNSA, per germline. The J segment lost 1 base and the V segment lost 6 bases, leaving 0 bases of the junction unmatched.

This clonotype was seen only once. The genes are TRBV25-1 and TRBJ2-7; 8 bases line up with TRBD1. The CDR3 covers 12 residues. Germline values: CDR1 MGHDK, CDR2 SYGVNS. Trimming removed 7 bases from V and 5 bases from J; junction bases left unmatched: 4. Written as DNA, the CDR3 is TGTGCCAGCACACAGGGGGGCCACGAGCAGTACTTC. Protein product: CASTQGGHEQYF.

Ten or more counts support this clonotype. The gene calls are TRBV6-5 and TRBJ2-7, with D possibly TRBD2 on 5 matching bases. Deletions cut 2 bases from V and 6 bases from J, with 11 bases between. This CDR3 has 13 amino acids. Germline V gene lookup returns CDR1 MNHEY and CDR2 SVGAGI. CDR3 nucleotide sequence: TGTGCCAGCAGTTACAACCCGAGCGGCGAGCAGTACTTC. Translated: CASSYNPSGEQYF.

The chain carries TRBV4-1 and TRBJ2-1, with 8 bases lining up with TRBD2. This CDR3 has 16 residues. Germline V gene data show CDR1 as MGHRA and CDR2 as YSYEKL. Unmatched junction bases numbered 10, after V lost 3 bases and J lost 6 bases. The CDR3 protein is CASSHLIGLAGNEQFF. DNA of the CDR3: TGCGCCAGCAGCCATCTCATAGGACTAGCTGGCAATGAGCAGTTCTTC.

This clonotype showed up many times. The rearrangement uses TRBV7-6 and TRBJ2-1, with unresolved D. CDR1 SGHVS and CDR2 FNYEAQ come from the germline V gene. Deletions cut 3 bases from V and 5 bases from J, with 5 bases between. CDR3 length: 12 residues. The CDR3 region has the DNA TGTGCCAGCAGCTTTTTAGACAATGAGCAGTTCTTC. This sequence encodes CASSFLDNEQFF.

Many counts were recorded for this clonotype. The chain couples TRBV6-6 to TRBJ2-7; either TRBD1 or TRBD2 may supply D (5 bases each). Trimming removed 2 bases from V and 3 bases from J, with 8 bases in between. The germline V gene has CDR1 MNHNY and CDR2 SVGAGI (reference sequence). CDR3 length equals 13 residues. In DNA form, the CDR3 reads TGTGCCAGCAGTTACACAGGAGGCTACGAGCAGTACTTC. This gives the protein CASSYTGGYEQYF.

This clonotype was counted ten times or more. The chain carries TRBV7-9 and TRBJ1-1; 10 bases are a match to TRBD1. Germline loops: CDR1 SEHNR, CDR2 FQNEAQ (reference sequence). This CDR3 has 16 amino acids. Unmatched junction bases numbered 9, after V lost 5 bases and J lost 3 bases. The DNA for the CDR3 is TGTGCCAGCAGCCCACGGGACAGGGGATGGGACACTGAAGCTTTCTTT. Protein product: CASSPRDRGWDTEAFF.

About this clonotype: A much larger clone is a single base away; this may be a read error. The chain is built from TRBV7-9 and TRBJ2-3, with TRBD1 identical over 8 bases. From germline, CDR1 is SEHNR and CDR2 FQNEAQ (reference sequence). V was pared by 4 bases and J by 8 bases, with 8 bases of the junction left unmatched. The CDR3 extends over 14 amino acids. The CDR3 reads CASSSDRAAATQYF. DNA for the CDR3: TGTGCCAGCAGCTCGGACAGGGCCGCAGCTACGCAGTATTTT.

This clonotype was observed many times. The chain couples TRBV28 to TRBJ1-6; 8 nucleotides line up with TRBD1. J gave up 7 bases and V 3 bases, and 5 bases lay outside the gene matches. CDR1 is MDHEN and CDR2 is SYDVKM in the germline V gene. This CDR3 region has 15 residues. The CDR3, as DNA: TGTGCCAGCAGTTTCGTCAGGGGGCGGAATTCACCCCTCCACTTT. This codes for CASSFVRGRNSPLHF.

V usage is TRBV2 and J usage is TRBJ1-5, with D possibly TRBD1 on 5 matching bases. Germline V lookup: CDR1 SNHLY, CDR2 FYNNEI. Trimming stripped 6 bases from V and 3 bases from J, with 6 bases between. There are 12 residues in the CDR3. CDR3 DNA: TGTGCCAGCAGAGGGGACAATCAGCCCCAGCATTTT. Its protein product is CASRGDNQPQHF.

This clonotype was recorded at least ten times. The rearrangement uses TRBV11-2 and TRBJ2-4, with D unclear. Trimming took off 4 bases at V and 0 bases at J, with 7 bases between the two ends. Germline-derived CDR1 and CDR2 are SGHAT and FQNNGV. There are 14 residues in the CDR3. Here the CDR3 DNA reads TGTGCCAGCAGCTCTTTCCTAGCCAAAAACATTCAGTACTTC. Translated, it gives CASSSFLAKNIQYF. Together with reference TRBV11-2 and TRBJ2-4, the CDR3 gives the full variable domain: EAGVAQSPRYKIIEKRQSVAFWCNPISGHATLYWYQQILGQGPKLLIQFQNNGVVDDSQLPKDRFSAERLKGVDSTLKIQPAKLEDSAVYLCASSSFLAKNIQYFGAGTRLSVL.

As concerns this clonotype: A much more abundant neighbour one base away suggests this may be a read error. The rearrangement uses TRBV6-5 and TRBJ1-5; D perhaps matches TRBD1 (6 bases). Germline loops: CDR1 MNHEY, CDR2 SVGAGI. This CDR3 is 15 amino acids long. CDR3: CAGSPQTGGGQPQHF. In DNA, the CDR3 is TGTGCCGGCAGTCCTCAGACAGGAGGAGGTCAGCCCCAGCATTTT.

This clonotype was seen once. V is TRBV7-8 and J is TRBJ2-7; no clear D. Germline loops: CDR1 SGHVS, CDR2 FQNEAQ. The V end was cut by 5 bases, the J end by 2 bases, with 19 bases between. CDR3 size: 16 residues. The CDR3 DNA reads TGTGCCAGCAGCCCCTCTTTGCGACTGGATACCTACGAGCAGTACTTC. Its translation is CASSPSLRLDTYEQYF.

This clonotype was counted ten times or more. The chain recombines TRBV4-1 with TRBJ1-1, with TRBD1 as a possible D gene (6 bases). Germline CDR1 and CDR2: MGHRA and YSYEKL. CDR3 size: 14 residues. The V gene lost 1 base and the J gene lost 3 bases, with 9 bases spanning the gap. CDR3 in DNA: TGCGCCAGCAGCCAAGTACAGGGAGACACTGAAGCTTTCTTT. Protein: CASSQVQGDTEAFF.

This clonotype was seen more than once but under ten times. A clone one base away is much larger, so this may be a read error. The V and J genes are TRBV28 and TRBJ2-7; D remains unclear. The CDR3 covers 12 residues. The V gene lost 4 bases and the J gene lost 5 bases, with 9 bases spanning the gap. Germline loops: CDR1 MDHEN, CDR2 SYDVKM. CDR3 region: CASSSPRDEQYF. CDR3 DNA: TGTGCCAGCAGTTCACCCCGGGACGAGCAGTACTTC.

This clonotype was observed many times. The V and J genes are TRBV14 and TRBJ2-7; 9 bases are a match to TRBD1. This CDR3 has 13 amino acids. V was pared by 2 bases and J by 12 bases, with 8 bases of the junction left unmatched. CDR1 and CDR2 from the germline V gene are SGHDN and FVKESK. DNA of the CDR3: TGTGCCAGCAGCCAACGGGACAGGGTGGTGTGGTACTTC. Encoded protein: CASSQRDRVVWYF.